The rows below give T cell receptor beta chains drawn from one sample of a study of shared T cell receptors in the human thymus. Profiling relied on immunoSEQ multiplex PCR, and the TCRdb table lists in-frame clones only, not all of them. The repertoire includes around 65,000 clones, about 95% of them detected once, and roughly 0.033% sits in the top ten. The sequenced sample consisted of thymocytes. Receptor source: a human donor. CDR3s include the opening cysteine and the closing phenylalanine or tryptophan. A D gene is named only where the DNA matches it firmly. The size of a clone is reported for some rows only, either as once, few or many, or as a class for expanded clones.

clone_size cdr3_length d_call j_call v_call cdr3_aa cdr3_nt
. 16 TRBD1 TRBJ1-4 TRBV2 CASRDGDRTTNEKLFF TGTGCCAGCAGAGACGGGGACAGAACAACTAATGAAAAACTGTTTTTT
. 16 TRBD2 TRBJ2-1 TRBV7-2 CASSLAWRGEENEQFF TGTGCCAGCAGCTTAGCGTGGCGGGGGGAGGAGAATGAGCAGTTCTTC
. 19 TRBD1 TRBJ1-6 TRBV5-1 CASSLGTGGSSSYNSPLHF TGCGCCAGCAGCTTGGGGACAGGGGGTTCGAGCTCCTATAATTCACCCCTCCACTTT
once 14 . TRBJ1-6 TRBV7-2 CASSLTAENSPLHF TGTGCCAGCAGCTTAACGGCCGAGAATTCACCCCTCCACTTT
. 14 . TRBJ1-2 TRBV7-9 CASSLSTGVYGYTF TGTGCCAGCAGCTTGTCGACAGGCGTTTATGGCTACACCTTC
. 16 . TRBJ2-5 TRBV4-3 CASSQDDRASQETQYF TGCGCCAGCAGCCAAGATGACCGGGCCTCACAAGAGACCCAGTACTTC
. 14 . TRBJ2-5 TRBV5-1 CASSAGTLQETQYF TGCGCCAGCAGCGCCGGGACATTACAAGAGACCCAGTACTTC
. 15 TRBD2 TRBJ2-7 TRBV7-9 CASSRGGSGISEQYF TGTGCCAGCAGCCGCGGGGGGAGTGGCATCAGCGAGCAGTACTTC
. 14 TRBD2 TRBJ2-3 TRBV9 CASGTGTNTDTQYF TGTGCCAGCGGGACCGGGACTAACACAGATACGCAGTATTTT
. 11 . TRBJ2-5 TRBV28 CASSTGETQYF TGTGCCAGCAGCACCGGCGAGACCCAGTACTTC
. 15 . TRBJ1-5 TRBV6-4 CASSDRDISNQPQHF TGTGCCAGCAGTGACCGGGACATTAGCAATCAGCCCCAGCATTTT
few 14 . TRBJ1-4 TRBV10-3 CAISAQGDNEKLFF TGTGCCATCAGTGCACAGGGAGATAATGAAAAACTGTTTTTT
. 18 TRBD1 TRBJ1-5 TRBV7-9 CASSSTGTGARKNQPQHF TGTGCCAGCAGCTCAACCGGGACAGGGGCCCGCAAGAATCAGCCCCAGCATTTT
. 15 TRBD1 TRBJ1-6 TRBV10-3 CAISESDRNNSPLHF TGTGCCATCAGTGAGTCGGACAGGAATAATTCACCCCTCCACTTT
. 16 TRBD1 TRBJ2-3 TRBV19 CASSPGQGASTDTQYF TGTGCCAGTAGTCCGGGACAGGGGGCTAGCACAGATACGCAGTATTTT
. 19 . TRBJ1-3 TRBV7-6 CASSLGIERLESSGNTIYF TGTGCCAGCAGCTTAGGGATAGAGCGGTTAGAAAGCTCTGGAAACACCATATATTTT
. 16 TRBD1 TRBJ1-1 TRBV7-9 CASSLQQGEVHTEAFF TGTGCCAGCAGCCTCCAACAGGGGGAAGTACATACTGAAGCTTTCTTT
. 16 . TRBJ1-3 TRBV7-2 CASSFPGRPSGNTIYF TGTGCCAGCAGCTTCCCCGGCCGACCCTCTGGAAACACCATATATTTT
once 17 TRBD1 TRBJ1-2 TRBV4-1 CASSQLLPGQGGDGYTF TGCGCCAGCAGCCAACTCCTACCGGGACAGGGGGGGGATGGCTACACCTTC
. 16 . TRBJ2-7 TRBV25-1 CASSEYLLAGWVKQYF TGTGCCAGCAGTGAATATTTGCTAGCCGGCTGGGTTAAGCAGTACTTC
. 16 TRBD1 TRBJ1-1 TRBV7-8 CASSLRSRQGGTEAFF TGTGCCAGCAGCTTGCGGTCCCGACAGGGAGGCACTGAAGCTTTCTTT
. 19 . TRBJ1-3 TRBV4-3 CASSQDSHARPPLGNTIYF TGCGCCAGCAGCCAAGATTCTCACGCGCGGCCCCCACTGGGAAACACCATATATTTT
. 17 TRBD2 TRBJ2-5 TRBV4-3 CASSQVGSSGDQETQYF TGCGCCAGCAGCCAAGTGGGGTCTAGCGGGGATCAAGAGACCCAGTACTTC
. 17 TRBD1 TRBJ1-6 TRBV4-2 CASSQPPTGGEDSPLHF TGTGCCAGCAGCCAACCCCCGACAGGGGGGGAAGATTCACCCCTCCACTTT
. 15 TRBD2 TRBJ2-5 TRBV10-3 CAISETTSGEETQYF TGTGCCATCAGTGAGACGACTAGCGGGGAAGAGACCCAGTACTTC
. 18 . TRBJ2-7 TRBV7-6 CASSLASVAPLRFYEQYF TGTGCCAGCAGCTTAGCGTCGGTAGCACCACTCCGCTTTTACGAGCAGTACTTC
. 14 TRBD2 TRBJ2-3 TRBV4-3 CASSQGLVTDTQYF TGCGCCAGCAGCCAGGGACTAGTCACAGATACGCAGTATTTT
. 15 TRBD2 TRBJ2-7 TRBV2 CASSDRTGGPHEQYF TGTGCCAGCAGTGATCGGACGGGGGGGCCTCACGAGCAGTACTTC
. 15 . TRBJ2-1 TRBV5-6 CASSLALLGVNEQFF TGTGCCAGCAGCTTGGCGTTGCTGGGGGTCAATGAGCAGTTCTTC
. 12 . TRBJ2-7 TRBV18 CASSPPTGEQYF TGTGCCAGCTCACCACCGACCGGCGAGCAGTACTTC
. 18 TRBD2 TRBJ2-3 TRBV7-2 CASSTNPSGSDSADTQYF TGTGCCAGCAGCACGAACCCTAGCGGCTCAGACTCGGCAGATACGCAGTATTTT
. 11 . TRBJ2-1 TRBV5-6 CASSLNREQFF TGTGCCAGCAGCTTGAATCGGGAGCAGTTCTTC
. 14 . TRBJ1-2 TRBV6-5 CASSFCWGGNGYTF TGTGCCAGCAGTTTTTGCTGGGGAGGGAATGGCTACACCTTC
. 17 TRBD1 TRBJ1-6 TRBV5-4 CASSPGRGQELDSPLHF TGTGCCAGCAGCCCCGGTAGGGGGCAGGAATTGGATTCACCCCTCCACTTT
. 17 TRBD1 TRBJ2-1 TRBV4-2 CASSQEQVTGGWNEQFF TGTGCCAGCAGCCAAGAACAAGTGACAGGGGGTTGGAATGAGCAGTTCTTC
. 14 TRBD1 TRBJ1-2 TRBV18 CASSKTGGKRGYTF TGTGCCAGCTCTAAGACAGGGGGAAAACGGGGCTACACCTTC
. 15 . TRBJ2-3 TRBV18 CASRTGAGGTDTQYF TGTGCCAGCCGGACAGGAGCGGGGGGCACAGATACGCAGTATTTT
once 14 . TRBJ2-1 TRBV18 CASSHRGGDNEQFF TGTGCCAGCTCACATAGAGGGGGTGACAATGAGCAGTTCTTC
. 14 . TRBJ1-4 TRBV29-1 CSVQKGIANEKLFF TGCAGCGTTCAAAAGGGGATCGCTAATGAAAAACTGTTTTTT
. 15 . TRBJ1-1 TRBV18 CASSPFRVGGNEAFF TGTGCCAGCTCACCATTCCGGGTTGGGGGTAATGAAGCTTTCTTT
. 16 . TRBJ1-1 TRBV19 CASSIVLVANVTEAFF TGTGCCAGTAGTATAGTTCTAGTGGCAAATGTCACTGAAGCTTTCTTT
. 16 . TRBJ2-7 TRBV5-1 CASRDNRVCPFCEEYF TGCGCCAGCAGAGATAACAGGGTTTGCCCCTTTTGCGAGGAGTACTTC
. 15 TRBD2 TRBJ2-7 TRBV9 CASSVNGRGYYEQYF TGTGCCAGCAGCGTAAACGGGAGGGGATACTACGAGCAGTACTTC
. 15 . TRBJ2-7 TRBV27 CASTMPGQGVYEQYF TGTGCCAGCACCATGCCGGGACAAGGAGTCTACGAGCAGTACTTC
. 19 TRBD1 TRBJ2-2 TRBV4-3 CASSHPWGQGARDTGELFF TGCGCCAGCAGTCATCCTTGGGGACAGGGGGCGCGGGACACCGGGGAGCTGTTTTTT
. 16 . TRBJ1-6 TRBV5-6 CASSSIGRRLNSPLHF TGTGCCAGCAGCTCAATCGGCCGACGGCTAAATTCACCCCTCCACTTT
. 15 TRBD1 TRBJ2-7 TRBV15 CATSRDSGGSYEQYF TGTGCCACCAGCAGAGATTCAGGGGGATCGTACGAGCAGTACTTC
. 16 . TRBJ1-5 TRBV15 CATSRDRPGTPQPQHF TGTGCCACCAGCAGAGATCGACCAGGAACTCCTCAGCCCCAGCATTTT
. 12 . TRBJ1-2 TRBV19 CASSSTDYGYTF TGTGCCAGTAGTAGCACGGATTATGGCTACACCTTC
. 11 . TRBJ2-7 TRBV29-1 CSAVGVNEQYF TGCAGCGCTGTAGGGGTTAACGAGCAGTACTTC
once 17 TRBD2 TRBJ2-1 TRBV10-3 CAISELGAGGSYNEQFF TGTGCCATCAGTGAGTTAGGAGCGGGGGGTTCCTACAATGAGCAGTTCTTC
. 13 . TRBJ2-7 TRBV6-1 CASSEGEDYEQYF TGTGCCAGCAGTGAGGGAGAAGACTACGAGCAGTACTTC
once 13 . TRBJ2-7 TRBV18 CASSTSIVYEQYF TGTGCCAGCTCCACATCAATCGTCTACGAGCAGTACTTC
. 14 . TRBJ2-5 TRBV27 CASSLGLNQETQYF TGTGCCAGCAGTTTGGGACTGAATCAAGAGACCCAGTACTTC
. 15 . TRBJ1-2 TRBV25-1 CASLGSGPSDYGYTF TGTGCCAGCCTTGGGTCAGGACCCTCAGACTATGGCTACACCTTC